A selection of T cell receptor beta chains follows, all from one sample in a study of OX40 agonist ivuxolimab in advanced cancers. Measured with immunoSEQ multiplex PCR; TCRdb has only the in-frame clones, and not every one. The sample holds 75,000 to 100,000 clones; more than 75% are singletons and the top ten take less than 2%. The sequenced sample was CD4+ or CD8+ T cells sorted from blood, obtained in a trial of the OX40 agonist ivuxolimab. All receptors come from an adult with an advanced solid tumor such as melanoma, head and neck, liver or kidney cancer. The CDR3 runs from the conserved cysteine through the conserved F or W. D genes are given only for firm matches. Size is omitted from some rows. Given values are once, few, many or a class for expanded clones.

v_call: TRBV7-9
j_call: TRBJ2-6
d_call: .
clone_size: .
cdr3_aa: CASSTPGANVLTF
cdr3_nt: TGTGCCAGCAGCACACCTGGGGCCAACGTCCTGACTTTC

v_call: TRBV29-1
j_call: TRBJ2-7
d_call: TRBD1
clone_size: .
cdr3_aa: CSVIPGQGTYEQYF
cdr3_nt: TGCAGCGTTATTCCGGGACAGGGAACCTACGAGCAGTACTTC

v_call: TRBV5-5
j_call: TRBJ1-5
d_call: .
clone_size: .
cdr3_aa: CASSLGLGQTSNQPQHF
cdr3_nt: TGTGCCAGCAGCTTGGGCCTCGGACAGACTAGCAATCAGCCCCAGCATTTT

v_call: TRBV7-7
j_call: TRBJ2-5
d_call: TRBD1
clone_size: .
cdr3_aa: CASSRQGEETQYF
cdr3_nt: TGTGCTAGCAGCCGACAGGGGGAGGAGACCCAGTACTTC

v_call: TRBV11-3
j_call: TRBJ2-6
d_call: .
clone_size: .
cdr3_aa: CASSPQNLRGTTAGANVLTF
cdr3_nt: TGTGCCAGCAGCCCACAAAACCTTCGGGGAACTACGGCAGGGGCCAACGTCCTGACTTTC

v_call: TRBV2
j_call: TRBJ2-2
d_call: TRBD1
clone_size: .
cdr3_aa: CASIGQGPNTGELFF
cdr3_nt: TGTGCCAGCATCGGACAGGGGCCGAACACCGGGGAGCTGTTTTTT

v_call: TRBV14
j_call: TRBJ2-6
d_call: .
clone_size: .
cdr3_aa: CASSQVQVYGANVLTF
cdr3_nt: TGTGCCAGCAGCCAGGTTCAGGTGTACGGGGCCAACGTCCTGACTTTC

v_call: TRBV7-9
j_call: TRBJ2-2
d_call: .
clone_size: once
cdr3_aa: CASSLAAGTGELFF
cdr3_nt: TGTGCCAGCAGCTTAGCAGCTGGCACCGGGGAGCTGTTTTTT

v_call: TRBV30
j_call: TRBJ2-1
d_call: TRBD1
clone_size: once
cdr3_aa: CAYGQGAYNEQFF
cdr3_nt: TGTGCCTATGGACAGGGGGCTTACAATGAGCAGTTCTTC

v_call: TRBV15
j_call: TRBJ1-1
d_call: .
clone_size: few
cdr3_aa: CATSRASTDNTEAFF
cdr3_nt: TGTGCCACCAGCAGAGCCTCGACAGACAACACTGAAGCTTTCTTT

v_call: TRBV30
j_call: TRBJ1-3
d_call: .
clone_size: .
cdr3_aa: CAWSVLRDTIYF
cdr3_nt: TGTGCCTGGAGTGTTCTACGGGACACCATATATTTT

v_call: TRBV5-1
j_call: TRBJ2-5
d_call: .
clone_size: .
cdr3_aa: CASSLPASTETQYF
cdr3_nt: TGCGCCAGCAGCTTGCCTGCTAGCACGGAGACCCAGTACTTC

v_call: TRBV5-1
j_call: TRBJ1-1
d_call: .
clone_size: .
cdr3_aa: CASRVMNTEAFF
cdr3_nt: TGCGCCAGCAGAGTCATGAACACTGAAGCTTTCTTT

v_call: TRBV28
j_call: TRBJ1-5
d_call: TRBD1
clone_size: .
cdr3_aa: CASSQTGSYSNQPQHF
cdr3_nt: TGTGCCAGCAGTCAGACAGGGTCTTATAGCAATCAGCCCCAGCATTTT

v_call: TRBV5-4
j_call: TRBJ1-1
d_call: TRBD1
clone_size: .
cdr3_aa: CASSITGGAGTEAFF
cdr3_nt: TGTGCCAGCAGCATCACAGGGGGCGCGGGGACTGAAGCTTTCTTT

v_call: TRBV11-2
j_call: TRBJ1-2
d_call: .
clone_size: .
cdr3_aa: CASSTGTVYGYTF
cdr3_nt: TGTGCCAGCAGCACCGGGACGGTCTATGGCTACACCTTC

v_call: TRBV9
j_call: TRBJ2-5
d_call: .
clone_size: .
cdr3_aa: CASSVGQAQETQYF
cdr3_nt: TGTGCCAGCAGCGTCGGGCAAGCCCAAGAGACCCAGTACTTC

v_call: TRBV2
j_call: TRBJ1-2
d_call: .
clone_size: .
cdr3_aa: CASIVDSYYGYTF
cdr3_nt: TGTGCCAGCATTGTGGACAGTTATTATGGCTACACCTTC

v_call: TRBV14
j_call: TRBJ1-2
d_call: .
clone_size: .
cdr3_aa: CASSRDYNYGYTF
cdr3_nt: TGTGCCAGCAGCCGGGATTATAACTATGGCTACACCTTC

v_call: TRBV5-4
j_call: TRBJ1-1
d_call: .
clone_size: .
cdr3_aa: CASSLAHSLNTEAFF
cdr3_nt: TGTGCCAGCAGCTTGGCGCACAGTTTGAACACTGAAGCTTTCTTT

v_call: TRBV7-2
j_call: TRBJ1-6
d_call: .
clone_size: .
cdr3_aa: CASSLGRPSNSPLHF
cdr3_nt: TGTGCCAGCAGCTTAGGCAGGCCGTCTAATTCACCCCTCCACTTT

v_call: TRBV11-1
j_call: TRBJ2-1
d_call: TRBD2
clone_size: .
cdr3_aa: CASSSGTSGDEQFF
cdr3_nt: TGTGCCAGCAGCTCCGGGACTAGCGGGGATGAGCAGTTCTTC

v_call: TRBV9
j_call: TRBJ2-1
d_call: .
clone_size: .
cdr3_aa: CASSVAREGLYEQFF
cdr3_nt: TGTGCCAGCAGCGTAGCGCGGGAAGGTTTGTATGAGCAGTTCTTC

v_call: TRBV10-3
j_call: TRBJ2-6
d_call: .
clone_size: .
cdr3_aa: CATGTSGANVLTF
cdr3_nt: TGTGCCACCGGGACTTCTGGGGCCAACGTCCTGACTTTC

v_call: TRBV29-1
j_call: TRBJ2-7
d_call: TRBD2
clone_size: .
cdr3_aa: CSVSPVGELAGGSRGEQYF
cdr3_nt: TGCAGCGTGAGCCCGGTGGGGGAACTAGCGGGAGGGTCAAGGGGGGAGCAGTACTTC

v_call: TRBV6-6
j_call: TRBJ2-6
d_call: .
clone_size: .
cdr3_aa: CASRQGIGANVLTF
cdr3_nt: TGTGCCAGCAGACAGGGTATTGGGGCCAACGTCCTGACTTTC

v_call: TRBV27
j_call: TRBJ1-1
d_call: TRBD1
clone_size: .
cdr3_aa: CASKEKGRGRDTEAFF
cdr3_nt: TGTGCCAGCAAAGAAAAGGGCAGGGGGAGGGACACTGAAGCTTTCTTT

v_call: TRBV11-2
j_call: TRBJ2-7
d_call: .
clone_size: .
cdr3_aa: CASSLVQGAYEQYF
cdr3_nt: TGTGCCAGCAGCTTGGTTCAGGGCGCCTACGAGCAGTACTTC

v_call: TRBV6-1
j_call: TRBJ2-7
d_call: .
clone_size: .
cdr3_aa: CASRAGSYEQYF
cdr3_nt: TGTGCCAGCAGAGCGGGTTCCTACGAGCAGTACTTC

v_call: TRBV19
j_call: TRBJ2-2
d_call: TRBD1
clone_size: .
cdr3_aa: CASIRTGPNTGELFF
cdr3_nt: TGTGCCAGTATTCGGACAGGACCGAACACCGGGGAGCTGTTTTTT

v_call: TRBV5-1
j_call: TRBJ2-5
d_call: .
clone_size: .
cdr3_aa: CASSLGVGDQETQYF
cdr3_nt: TGCGCCAGCAGCTTGGGGGTAGGGGACCAAGAGACCCAGTACTTC

v_call: TRBV29-1
j_call: TRBJ1-1
d_call: TRBD1
clone_size: .
cdr3_aa: CSVGTVLGGAFF
cdr3_nt: TGCAGCGTAGGGACAGTCCTTGGCGGAGCTTTCTTT

v_call: TRBV7-8
j_call: TRBJ1-5
d_call: .
clone_size: .
cdr3_aa: CASSSNNQPQHF
cdr3_nt: TGTGCCAGCAGCTCCAACAATCAGCCCCAGCATTTT

v_call: TRBV6-6
j_call: TRBJ2-7
d_call: .
clone_size: few
cdr3_aa: CASSYSPGTPTYEQYF
cdr3_nt: TGTGCCAGCAGTTACAGTCCCGGGACTCCCACCTACGAGCAGTACTTC

v_call: TRBV5-1
j_call: TRBJ2-7
d_call: TRBD1
clone_size: .
cdr3_aa: CASSSGQGTYEQYF
cdr3_nt: TGCGCCAGCAGCTCGGGACAGGGAACCTACGAGCAGTACTTC

v_call: TRBV6-5
j_call: TRBJ1-2
d_call: .
clone_size: .
cdr3_aa: CATADRDSNYGYTF
cdr3_nt: TGTGCCACGGCCGATCGGGATTCAAACTATGGCTACACCTTC

v_call: TRBV19
j_call: TRBJ2-2
d_call: TRBD2
clone_size: few
cdr3_aa: CASSRREGIGELFF
cdr3_nt: TGTGCCAGTAGTAGGCGGGAGGGCATCGGGGAGCTGTTTTTT

v_call: TRBV6-6
j_call: TRBJ2-7
d_call: TRBD2
clone_size: .
cdr3_aa: CASRGGAGRHEQYF
cdr3_nt: TGTGCCTCCCGCGGGGGAGCGGGAAGGCACGAGCAGTACTTC

v_call: TRBV6-5
j_call: TRBJ2-1
d_call: TRBD1
clone_size: .
cdr3_aa: CASSSPGTGGFNEQFF
cdr3_nt: TGTGCCAGCAGTTCCCCCGGGACAGGGGGCTTCAATGAGCAGTTCTTC

v_call: TRBV4-1
j_call: TRBJ2-3
d_call: TRBD2
clone_size: .
cdr3_aa: CASSQGAGVSTDTQYF
cdr3_nt: TGCGCCAGCAGCCAAGGTGCGGGAGTCAGCACAGATACGCAGTATTTT

v_call: TRBV7-2
j_call: TRBJ2-2
d_call: .
clone_size: .
cdr3_aa: CASRRERGTGELFF
cdr3_nt: TGTGCCAGTCGCCGGGAGAGGGGCACCGGGGAGCTGTTTTTT

v_call: TRBV29-1
j_call: TRBJ1-3
d_call: .
clone_size: .
cdr3_aa: CSVTGLTGNTIYF
cdr3_nt: TGCAGCGTTACAGGGTTGACTGGAAACACCATATATTTT

v_call: TRBV5-1
j_call: TRBJ2-3
d_call: TRBD2
clone_size: .
cdr3_aa: CASSLPLAGETDTQYF
cdr3_nt: TGCGCCAGCAGCTTGCCCCTAGCGGGAGAAACAGATACGCAGTATTTT

v_call: TRBV19
j_call: TRBJ1-2
d_call: TRBD1
clone_size: .
cdr3_aa: CASSRGLQGADGYTF
cdr3_nt: TGTGCCAGTAGCCGGGGCCTACAGGGGGCCGATGGCTACACCTTC

v_call: TRBV5-6
j_call: TRBJ2-4
d_call: TRBD1
clone_size: .
cdr3_aa: CASSHSGTGGNIQYF
cdr3_nt: TGTGCCAGCAGCCACTCCGGGACAGGGGGAAACATTCAGTACTTC

v_call: TRBV7-2
j_call: TRBJ2-1
d_call: TRBD2
clone_size: .
cdr3_aa: CASSPTTGLAPYNEQFF
cdr3_nt: TGTGCCAGCAGCCCGACGACCGGACTAGCACCATACAATGAGCAGTTCTTC

v_call: TRBV10-3
j_call: TRBJ1-5
d_call: .
clone_size: .
cdr3_aa: CAIRSGDKGPQHF
cdr3_nt: TGTGCCATCAGATCGGGGGACAAAGGGCCCCAGCATTTT

v_call: TRBV15
j_call: TRBJ2-3
d_call: .
clone_size: .
cdr3_aa: CATSRDWTNTDTQYF
cdr3_nt: TGTGCCACCAGCAGAGATTGGACTAACACAGATACGCAGTATTTT

v_call: TRBV30
j_call: TRBJ2-2
d_call: TRBD2
clone_size: .
cdr3_aa: CAWSGGLAGDTGELFF
cdr3_nt: TGTGCCTGGAGTGGGGGACTAGCTGGGGACACCGGGGAGCTGTTTTTT

v_call: TRBV10-1
j_call: TRBJ2-1
d_call: .
clone_size: .
cdr3_aa: CASSESRLEPYSYNEQFF
cdr3_nt: TGCGCCAGCAGTGAGTCCCGCCTTGAGCCCTACTCCTACAATGAGCAGTTCTTC

v_call: TRBV10-3
j_call: TRBJ2-4
d_call: TRBD2
clone_size: .
cdr3_aa: CAISEGIAGGNIQYF
cdr3_nt: TGTGCCATCAGTGAGGGGATAGCGGGGGGAAACATTCAGTACTTC

v_call: TRBV7-2
j_call: TRBJ2-7
d_call: TRBD2
clone_size: once
cdr3_aa: CASSSGGIAGGREQYF
cdr3_nt: TGTGCCAGCAGCTCTGGGGGAATAGCGGGAGGACGGGAGCAGTACTTC

v_call: TRBV10-2
j_call: TRBJ2-7
d_call: .
clone_size: .
cdr3_aa: CASRTELYEQYF
cdr3_nt: TGCGCCAGCAGAACAGAACTCTACGAGCAGTACTTC